The clone carrying this T cell receptor beta chain was found many times. The antigen remains undetermined. This sample stems from a study of post-analysis software for immune sequencing data. V was pared by 0 bases and J by 0 bases, with 6 bases between. From germline, CDR1 is SGHTA and CDR2 FQGNSA. CDR3 length: 16 residues. Unique molecular identifiers were carried by the TCR beta cDNA libraries. From the PCR reads, TCRdb called clonotypes with MiXCR, one entry per CDR3 protein. The table shows around 200,000 distinct CDR3 sequences, with roughly 30% occurring only once. Findings and caveats of the study: About 5 TRBV segments appeared more often in patients than in controls, and TRBV5-6, TRBV5-1 and TRBV20-1 were among these.

The TCR comes from a girl under 18 with multiple sclerosis. The sample was blood. The chain couples TRBV7-2 to TRBJ2-6; D might be TRBD2 (5 bases). Written as DNA, the CDR3 is TGTGCCAGCAGCTTAGCGAGGGACTCTGGGGCCAACGTCCTGACTTTC. This gives the protein CASSLARDSGANVLTF.